The subject of this entry is one TCR beta chain. The antigen it binds to is not known. Within one base of it there is no much larger clone, and no base qualities were kept. Instrument used: Illumina MiSeq. The paper's data handling went like this. The Shannon-Wiener index, computed in VDJtools, was used to measure repertoire diversity. Expanded TCRbeta clonotypes were defined as those with a clonotype frequency of at least 3. TCRdb reprocessed the public reads (quality trimming at Q25 with fastp, clone calling with MiXCR) and kept in-frame beta chains. Rows are unified per CDR3 protein, each entry keeping the most common DNA and genes. TCRdb, not the authors, supplied the V and J calls. The sample table holds several hundred distinct CDR3 sequences, of which roughly a fifth were seen once. The ten largest clones capture 9% to 13% of the sample. This sample was included in a study of precursors of human CD4 cytotoxic T cells listed by TCRdb under 2018. Broadly, across the study: CD4+ memory subsets from around 13 donors in total were covered by the bulk TCR-seq analysis. TCR-seq analysis of some 15 donors yielded TCRalpha and TCRbeta chain sequences (table S7).

Bulk UMI-based TCR sequencing was performed on four sorted CD4+ memory subsets (TCM, TEM, IL-7Rhigh TEMRA, IL-7R- TEMRA) to test a precursor-effector relationship among CD4 cytotoxic T cells. Cells were obtained from peripheral blood mononuclear cells isolated from human blood. Per the germline V gene, SGHRS is the CDR1 and YFSETQ is the CDR2. From cysteine to phenylalanine, the CDR3 is 14 amino acids long. Just the 42-base CDR3 DNA is kept, in frame starting at base 1. V lost 0 bases and J lost 2 bases; the stretch between them is 7 bases long. Overall results and qualifications from the work: Only 13 of the 14 donors were included in some of the bulk TCR-seq comparisons, which suggests that not every subset was available for every donor. IL-7Rhigh and IL-7R- TEMRA subsets showed more restricted TCR repertoires, with lower diversity and more expanded clonotypes, than TCM and TEM subsets. According to the authors, an observational design in humans cannot definitively determine the direction of differentiation between precursor and effector cells. A bigger share of IL-7Rhigh TEMRA clonotypes consisted of expanded effector clonotypes than was the case for TEM or TCM clonotypes.

Source material: memory CD4+ T cells from blood (PBMCs). The rearranged segments are TRBV5-1 and TRBJ2-3, with the D segment identity uncertain. The sequence came from a human donor in good health. The CDR3 has the sequence CASSLGADTDTQYF. The nucleotides read TGCGCCAGCAGCTTGGGGGCGGACACAGATACGCAGTATTTT. With the portions outside the CDR3 filled from the reference TRBV5-1 and TRBJ2-3 genes, the complete variable region becomes KAGVTQTPRYLIKTRGQQVTLSCSPISGHRSVSWYQQTPGQGLQFLFEYFSETQRNKGNFPGRFSGRQFSNSRSEMNVSTLELGDSALYLCASSLGADTDTQYFGPGTRLTVL.